Listed here is a single TCR beta chain. The table lists this clonotype with many counts. No cognate antigen has been identified for it. Nothing much larger sits one base from this clone, and base qualities are not available. Libraries were constructed by RACE. Sequencer: NextSeq 500. During library preparation, unique molecular identifiers were attached to individual cDNA molecules so that TCRs could be counted quantitatively and reproducibly. Both TCR alpha and TCR beta chains were sequenced from each blood RNA sample. Turning to the authors' computational methods: A median of about 100,000 TCRs per sample was observed, with a range of 23,224 to 690,600. V, J and CDR3 annotation of the TCR reads was performed with the Decombinator software suite. For PS versus PT1 abundance plots, all samples were subsampled to the same number of TCRs (28,000). TCRs were defined as expanded if absent before sensitization and observed at least eight times at the 2-week time point. TCRdb trimmed the raw reads at Q25, called clones with MiXCR and kept productive beta chains. CDR3 protein sequences are deduplicated, and each keeps its most common genes and DNA. TCRdb's processing, not the authors' own work, is the source of the V and J calls. A total of 35,000 to 45,000 distinct CDR3 sequences appear in this sample, around an eighth of them only once. About 6% of the sample is in the top ten clones.

The sample belongs to a study of human T cells and chemical hapten exposure listed by TCRdb under 2021. About the study as a whole: For sensitization, 2% DPC in acetone was applied to a 2 cm by 2 cm area of upper inner arm skin. Roughly 30 alopecia patients provided blood for TCR sequencing at one to four time points (pre-sensitization, 2, 6 and 24 weeks). Patient blood was sampled pre-sensitization (week 0) and at 2, 6 and about 24 weeks after DPC sensitization. Weekly therapeutic DPC doses were additionally applied to the scalp of patients throughout the roughly 23-week study period. Alopecia areata with under or over 50% scalp involvement, alopecia totalis and alopecia universalis were represented in the patient cohort, which was mostly female. The study tracked peripheral blood TCR repertoire changes in vivo during primary and secondary sensitization to the hapten diphenylcyclopropenone (DPC) in alopecia patients. Patch tests used Finn chambers with 0.01% DPC on the upper back, scored after 6 days by International Contact Dermatitis Research Group standards. Libraries were pooled for sequencing, and variation in per-sample TCR yields was attributed mainly to small differences in library volumes within the pool.

This sample's time point label indicates: pre-sensitization, week 0. The treatment or condition label of this sample denotes: therapeutic diphenylcyclopropenone sensitization with weekly scalp DPC. Blood at each patch-test visit was drawn before the patch test was applied. To be eligible, patients had to be aged 18 to 70, diagnosed with alopecia and judged suitable for DPC therapy, while pregnant patients were excluded. Total RNA was extracted from unfractionated whole blood collected in Tempus Blood RNA tubes. General conclusions and limits of the study: No change with DPC sensitization was found in the number of TCRs above 1 in 1000 frequency, and no evidence of global repertoire structure alterations was found. After repeated subsampling, the strength of the expansion versus patch-test correlation and the threshold at which it became significant changed. Patch test score was positively correlated with the number of PT1 expanded TCRs, with significance at thresholds 8, 16 and 32 but not at 4. Alopecia, a presumed autoimmune disease, was present in all patients, so the immune response of the patients might differ from that of healthy individuals. Expanded TCRs formed significantly more large CDR3 similarity clusters than pre-sensitization or healthy control sets, consistent with antigen-driven responses.

The CDR3, from cysteine to phenylalanine, totals 13 residues. The CDR3 DNA has 39 bases and is translated from base 1. In the germline V gene, CDR1 corresponds to LGHNA and CDR2 to YSLEER. At the junction V is shortened by 0 bases and J by 4 bases, with 4 bases in between. This specimen was whole blood, taken in connection with sensitization to the hapten diphenylcyclopropenone (DPC). The source is a woman aged 25 to 45 with alopecia areata. Some clones in this sample may be carry-over from other donors' samples. Recombination joined TRBV4-3 with TRBJ1-5; there is no confident call for the D gene. The CDR3 protein is CASSQDRNQPQHF. The sequenced DNA is TGCGCCAGCAGCCAAGACCGTAATCAGCCCCAGCATTTT.